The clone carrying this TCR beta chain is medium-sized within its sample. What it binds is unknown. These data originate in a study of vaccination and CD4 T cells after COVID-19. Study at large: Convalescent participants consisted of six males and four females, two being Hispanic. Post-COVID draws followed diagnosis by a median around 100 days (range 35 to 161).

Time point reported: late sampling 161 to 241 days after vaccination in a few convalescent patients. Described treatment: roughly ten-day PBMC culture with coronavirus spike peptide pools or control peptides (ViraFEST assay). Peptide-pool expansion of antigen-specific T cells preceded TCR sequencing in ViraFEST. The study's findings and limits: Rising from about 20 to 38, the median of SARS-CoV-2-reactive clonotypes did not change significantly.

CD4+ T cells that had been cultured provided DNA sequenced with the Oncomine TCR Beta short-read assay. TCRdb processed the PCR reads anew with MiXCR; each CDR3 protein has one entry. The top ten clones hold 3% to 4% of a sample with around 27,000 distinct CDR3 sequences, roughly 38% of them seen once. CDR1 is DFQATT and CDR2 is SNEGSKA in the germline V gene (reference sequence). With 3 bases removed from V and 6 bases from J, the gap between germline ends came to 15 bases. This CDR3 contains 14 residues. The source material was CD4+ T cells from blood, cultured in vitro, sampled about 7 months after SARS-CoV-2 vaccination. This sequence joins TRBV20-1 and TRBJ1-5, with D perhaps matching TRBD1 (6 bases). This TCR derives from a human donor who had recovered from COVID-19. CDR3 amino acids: CSASEGGRGQPQHF. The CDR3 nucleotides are TGCAGTGCTAGTGAGGGGGGACGGGGTCAGCCCCAGCATTTT.